The 11 T cell receptor beta chains listed next were all sequenced from one sample in a study of cytomegalovirus exposure and HLA in healthy donors. Use of 60 Vbeta and 13 Jbeta primers characterized the PCR. Measured with immunoSEQ multiplex PCR; TCRdb has only the in-frame clones, and not every one. The table has about 150,000 clones, 76% seen once; the top ten hold about 3.1%. The source material was PBMCs. All receptors come from a male donor in good health and CMV-seronegative.

This clone was counted a few times. The V gene is TRBV5-1, the J gene TRBJ2-1, with no clear D. CDR3 length equals 16 residues. Germline CDR1 reads SGHRS; CDR2 reads YFSETQ. V dropped 7 bases and J dropped 7 bases, with 24 bases sitting between them. The CDR3 DNA sequence: TGCGCCAGCCTCACCCGACTGTGGGTGCCAATGAATGAGCAGTTCTTC. As protein: CASLTRLWVPMNEQFF.

The rearrangement links TRBV19 to TRBJ1-1; TRBD1 aligns across 8 bases. The germline CDR1 and CDR2 sequences are LNHDA and SQIVND (reference sequence). This CDR3 region has 17 residues. V shed 6 bases and J 1 base; nucleotides not matched to a gene: 13. As DNA, the CDR3 is TGTGCCAGTAGGGGGGGGACAGGTAGCTTACGGAACACTGAAGCTTTCTTT. Its translation is CASRGGTGSLRNTEAFF.

The rearrangement joins TRBV5-1 to TRBJ1-2, with 8 bases identical to TRBD1. The J segment lost 2 bases and the V segment lost 4 bases, leaving 7 bases of the junction unmatched. From germline, CDR1 is SGHRS and CDR2 YFSETQ. The CDR3 contains 15 residues. The CDR3 region has the DNA TGCGCCAGCAGCCTACCGGGACAGGCCAACTATGGCTACACCTTC. Its translation: CASSLPGQANYGYTF.

The chain combines TRBV7-8 with TRBJ1-4; no definite D call. V was cut by 4 bases and J by 8 bases, with 17 bases left in between. This CDR3 is built from 15 residues. CDR1 and CDR2 (germline): SGHVS, FQNEAQ. The CDR3 loop reads CASSSTMVDREKLFF. CDR3 nucleotides: TGTGCCAGCAGCTCTACTATGGTGGATAGAGAAAAACTGTTTTTT.

This clone has just a few counts. The chain uses TRBV6-5 and TRBJ2-7; 7 bases agree with TRBD1. In germline, CDR1 is MNHEY, CDR2 SVGAGI. Trimming took 5 bases from V and 4 from J; bases not matched to a gene: 8. This CDR3 has 14 amino acids. CDR3 region: CASSPWTGSYEQYF. The CDR3 nucleotides are TGTGCCAGCAGTCCATGGACAGGATCTTACGAGCAGTACTTC.

The rearrangement links TRBV9 to TRBJ2-2; TRBD2 matches 9 bases. From germline, CDR1 is SGDLS and CDR2 YYNGEE. This CDR3 has 16 amino acids. The J segment lost 1 base and the V segment lost 4 bases, leaving 5 bases of the junction unmatched. The CDR3 region has the DNA TGTGCCAGCAGCCGTGATAGCGGGGGGAACACCGGGGAGCTGTTTTTT. Encoded protein: CASSRDSGGNTGELFF.

This clone was counted a few times. J is TRBJ2-7 and V is TRBV27; TRBD1 matches 7 bases. CDR3 length: 14 residues. In germline, CDR1 is MNHEY, CDR2 SMNVEV (reference sequence). The trim removed 5 bases at V and 3 bases at J, leaving 7 bases unmatched. The CDR3 loop is CASSPGQVSYEQYF. The CDR3 coding sequence is TGTGCCAGCAGTCCCGGACAGGTGAGCTACGAGCAGTACTTC.

The V call is TRBV6-5, the J call TRBJ2-7, with 10 bases identical to TRBD1. Germline values: CDR1 MNHEY, CDR2 SVGAGI. The J segment lost 0 bases and the V segment lost 10 bases, leaving 3 bases of the junction unmatched. This CDR3 is built from 13 residues. The CDR3 spells CAIGTGVSYEQYF. The CDR3 DNA follows: TGTGCCATCGGGACAGGGGTCTCCTACGAGCAGTACTTC.

This clone has a single count. The J gene is TRBJ2-7, the V gene TRBV6-1; unclear D gene. In germline, CDR1 is MNHNS, CDR2 SASEGT. V was cut by 3 bases and J by 0 bases, with 12 bases left in between. The length of the CDR3 is 15 residues. The CDR3 protein is CASSELGTYSYEQYF. DNA for the CDR3: TGTGCCAGCAGTGAGCTGGGCACTTACTCCTACGAGCAGTACTTC.

The CDR3 DNA reads TGTGCCAGCAGCTTGGTCGCAGGGCCCCTGAACACTGAAGCTTTCTTT. Translation gives CASSLVAGPLNTEAFF. The rearrangement uses TRBV5-8 and TRBJ1-1, with a possible D match to TRBD1 (5 bases). Germline lookup yields CDR1 SGHTS and CDR2 YDEGEE. Trimming took off 0 bases at V and 0 bases at J, with 12 bases between the two ends. CDR3 length: 16 amino acids.

This rearrangement joins TRBV10-3 to TRBJ1-1; 7 bases are shared with TRBD1. The CDR3 totals 13 residues. V dropped 6 bases and J dropped 4; count of bases not matched to a gene: 5. Per germline, CDR1 ENHRY and CDR2 SYGVKD. The chain's CDR3 is CAISFTGATEAFF. In nucleotides, the CDR3 is TGTGCCATCAGCTTCACAGGGGCCACTGAAGCTTTCTTT.